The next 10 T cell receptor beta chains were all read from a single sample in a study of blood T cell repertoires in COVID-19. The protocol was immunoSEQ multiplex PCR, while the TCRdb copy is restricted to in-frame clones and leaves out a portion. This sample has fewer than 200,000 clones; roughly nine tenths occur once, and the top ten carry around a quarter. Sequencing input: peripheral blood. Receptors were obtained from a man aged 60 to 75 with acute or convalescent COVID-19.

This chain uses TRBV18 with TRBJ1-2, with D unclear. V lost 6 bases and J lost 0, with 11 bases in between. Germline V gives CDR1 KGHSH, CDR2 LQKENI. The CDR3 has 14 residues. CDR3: CASSKTEPNYGYTF. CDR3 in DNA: TGTGCCAGCTCCAAGACGGAGCCTAACTATGGCTACACCTTC. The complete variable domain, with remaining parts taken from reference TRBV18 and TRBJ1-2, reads NAGVMQNPRHLVRRRGQEARLRCSPMKGHSHVYWYRQLPEEGLKFMVYLQKENIIDESGMPKERFSAEFPKEGPSILRIQQVVRGDSAAYFCASSKTEPNYGYTFGSGTRLTVV.

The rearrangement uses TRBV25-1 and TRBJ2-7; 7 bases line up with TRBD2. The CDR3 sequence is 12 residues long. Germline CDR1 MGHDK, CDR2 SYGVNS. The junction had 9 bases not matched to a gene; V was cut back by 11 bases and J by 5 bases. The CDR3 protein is CASRRGVDEQYF. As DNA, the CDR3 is TGTGCCTCCCGACGGGGGGTTGACGAGCAGTACTTC.

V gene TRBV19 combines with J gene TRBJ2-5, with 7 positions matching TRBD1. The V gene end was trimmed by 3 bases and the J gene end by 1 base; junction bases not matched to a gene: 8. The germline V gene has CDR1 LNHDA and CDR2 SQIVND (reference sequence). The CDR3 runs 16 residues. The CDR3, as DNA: TGTGCCAGTAGTATCAGGACAGGACCTTCCCAAGAGACCCAGTACTTC. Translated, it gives CASSIRTGPSQETQYF.

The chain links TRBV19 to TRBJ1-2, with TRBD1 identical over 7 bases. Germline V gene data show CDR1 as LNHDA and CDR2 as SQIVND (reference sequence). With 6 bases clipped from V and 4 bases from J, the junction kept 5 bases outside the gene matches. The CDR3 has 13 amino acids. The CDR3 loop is CASRRDSLYGYTF. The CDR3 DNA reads TGTGCCAGTAGGAGGGACAGCCTCTATGGCTACACCTTC.

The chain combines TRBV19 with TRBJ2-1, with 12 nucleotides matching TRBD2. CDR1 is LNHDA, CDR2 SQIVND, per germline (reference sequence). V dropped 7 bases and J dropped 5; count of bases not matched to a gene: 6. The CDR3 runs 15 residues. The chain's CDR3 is CASTPLAGGNNEQFF. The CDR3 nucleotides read TGTGCCAGTACCCCACTAGCGGGGGGTAACAATGAGCAGTTCTTC.

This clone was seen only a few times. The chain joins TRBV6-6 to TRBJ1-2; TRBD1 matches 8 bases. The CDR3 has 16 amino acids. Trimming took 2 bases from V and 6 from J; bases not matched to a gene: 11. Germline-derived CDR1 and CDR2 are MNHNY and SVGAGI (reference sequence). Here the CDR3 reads CASSYLGNRGVNGYTF. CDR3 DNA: TGTGCCAGCAGTTACCTAGGAAACAGGGGGGTAAATGGCTACACCTTC.

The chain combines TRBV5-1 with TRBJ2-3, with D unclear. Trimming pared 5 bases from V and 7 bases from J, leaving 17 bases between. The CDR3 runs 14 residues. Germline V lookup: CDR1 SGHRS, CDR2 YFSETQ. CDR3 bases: TGCGCCAGCAGTCCCGGCGCCACACTAAATACGCAGTATTTT. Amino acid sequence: CASSPGATLNTQYF. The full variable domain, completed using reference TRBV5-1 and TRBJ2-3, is KAGVTQTPRYLIKTRGQQVTLSCSPISGHRSVSWYQQTPGQGLQFLFEYFSETQRNKGNFPGRFSGRQFSNSRSEMNVSTLELGDSALYLCASSPGATLNTQYFGPGTRLTVL.

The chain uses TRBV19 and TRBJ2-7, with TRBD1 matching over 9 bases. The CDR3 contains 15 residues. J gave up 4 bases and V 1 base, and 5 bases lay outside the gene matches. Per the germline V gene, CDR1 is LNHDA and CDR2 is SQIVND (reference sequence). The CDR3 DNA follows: TGTGCCAGTAGTATAGGGGACAGGGACTTTTACGAGCAGTACTTC. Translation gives CASSIGDRDFYEQYF. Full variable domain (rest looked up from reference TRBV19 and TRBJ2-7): DGGITQSPKYLFRKEGQNVTLSCEQNLNHDAMYWYRQDPGQGLRLIYYSQIVNDFQKGDIAEGYSVSREKKESFPLTVTSAQKNPTAFYLCASSIGDRDFYEQYFGPGTRLTVT.

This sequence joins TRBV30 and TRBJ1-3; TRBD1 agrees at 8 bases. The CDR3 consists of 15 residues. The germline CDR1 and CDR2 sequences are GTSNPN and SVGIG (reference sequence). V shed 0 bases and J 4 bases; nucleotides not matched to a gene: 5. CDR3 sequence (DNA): TGTGCCTGGAGTGTAAAGACAGGGGACGGAAACACCATATATTTT. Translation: CAWSVKTGDGNTIYF.

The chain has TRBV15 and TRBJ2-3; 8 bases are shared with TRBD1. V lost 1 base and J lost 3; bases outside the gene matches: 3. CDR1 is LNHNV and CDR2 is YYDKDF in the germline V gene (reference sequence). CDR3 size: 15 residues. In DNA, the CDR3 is TGTGCCACCAGCAGAGGGCAGGGGGCGACAGATACGCAGTATTTT. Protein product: CATSRGQGATDTQYF.